Sequencing of this TCR beta chain was carried out in a study of yellow fever vaccine responses in identical twins. This clonotype was seen more than once but under ten times. One entry per CDR3 protein, called by TCRdb with MiXCR from the RT-PCR reads. The sample includes about 6,000 distinct CDR3 sequences, about 69% of them seen just once. Between the trimmed V and J ends, which lost 5 bases and 0 bases, there was a span of 13 bases. The CDR3 spans 15 residues. The germline V gene has CDR1 SEHNR and CDR2 FQNEAQ (reference sequence). This clonotype was sampled from a woman younger than 35 who received the yellow fever vaccine. The chain combines TRBV7-9 with TRBJ2-5; no clear D. This specimen was T cells from blood (PBMCs), unsorted or a sorted subset (not recorded which), taken before or after yellow fever vaccination (not recorded which). The CDR3 region has the DNA TGTGCCAGCAGCCCCAGAGCAGTCAACCAAGAGACCCAGTACTTC. Its translation: CASSPRAVNQETQYF.